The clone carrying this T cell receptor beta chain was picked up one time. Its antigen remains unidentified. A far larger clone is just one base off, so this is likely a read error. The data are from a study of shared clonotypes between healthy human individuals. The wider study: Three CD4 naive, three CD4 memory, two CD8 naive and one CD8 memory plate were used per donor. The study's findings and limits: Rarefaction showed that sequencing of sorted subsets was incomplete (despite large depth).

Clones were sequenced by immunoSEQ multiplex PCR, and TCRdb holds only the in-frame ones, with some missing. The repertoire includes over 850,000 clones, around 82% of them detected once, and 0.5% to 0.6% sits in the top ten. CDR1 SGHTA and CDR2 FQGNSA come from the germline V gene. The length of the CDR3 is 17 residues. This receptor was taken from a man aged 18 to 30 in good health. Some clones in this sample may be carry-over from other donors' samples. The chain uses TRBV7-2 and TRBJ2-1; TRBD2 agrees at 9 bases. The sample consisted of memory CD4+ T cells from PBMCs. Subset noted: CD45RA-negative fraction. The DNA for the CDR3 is TGTGTCAGCAGCTTACGGCGGGAGGGCCTTTTTGGTAATGAGCAGTTCTTC. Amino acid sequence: CVSSLRREGLFGNEQFF.